One sample yielded the 32 T cell receptor beta chains listed below, sequenced in a study of T cells expressing NK-cell markers. TCRdb re-called the 5' RACE reads and gives one entry per CDR3 protein, without DNA. Recorded for this sample: some 390,000 distinct CDR3 sequences. Sequencing was performed on blood T cells: a sorted CD56 or NKG2C T cell subset, CD4+ or CD8+ T cells, or bulk PBMC T cells (not recorded which). Receptors were obtained from a woman aged 45-59 years in good health.

This chain connects TRBV2 to TRBJ1-2; as DNA is missing, the TRBD1 call by TCRdb cannot be tested. The CDR3 loop spans 15 amino acids. Germline loops: CDR1 SNHLY, CDR2 FYNNEI. This chain's CDR3 is CASRTLNLQGMGYTF.

The V call is TRBV29-1, the J call TRBJ1-2; the TRBD1 assignment by TCRdb is unverifiable without DNA. CDR3 length equals 14 residues. Germline assignment: CDR1 SQVTM and CDR2 ANQGSEA. This CDR3 is CSVDPGKSNYGYTF.

CDR3 protein: CSARSLIWTEAFF. This chain links TRBV20-1 with TRBJ1-1; TCRdb's D call of TRBD1 is untestable without DNA. This CDR3 is 13 amino acids long. Germline CDR1 reads DFQATT; CDR2 reads SNEGSKA (reference sequence).

The chain combines TRBV7-8 with TRBJ2-1; there is no DNA to check the TCRdb D call of TRBD1. The CDR3 has 19 amino acids. Germline values: CDR1 SGHVS, CDR2 FQNEAQ. Here the CDR3 reads CASSSGNWPGQISIHEQFF. Looking up the rest from reference TRBV7-8 and TRBJ2-1 gives the full variable domain: GAGVSQSPRYKVAKRGQDVALRCDPISGHVSLFWYQQALGQGPEFLTYFQNEAQLDKSGLPSDRFFAERPEGSVSTLKIQRTQQEDSAVYLCASSSGNWPGQISIHEQFFGPGTRLTVL.

V gene TRBV5-1 combines with J gene TRBJ2-1; TCRdb reports TRBD2, a call that lacks DNA to check it against. The CDR3 is made up of 21 amino acids. Germline lookup yields CDR1 SGHRS and CDR2 YFSETQ. The CDR3 sequence: CASSSVTSLAGGPRAYNEQFF. The entire variable domain, with the rest obtained from reference TRBV5-1 and TRBJ2-1, is as follows: KAGVTQTPRYLIKTRGQQVTLSCSPISGHRSVSWYQQTPGQGLQFLFEYFSETQRNKGNFPGRFSGRQFSNSRSEMNVSTLELGDSALYLCASSSVTSLAGGPRAYNEQFFGPGTRLTVL.

V gene TRBV5-1 combines with J gene TRBJ1-4; TCRdb calls TRBD1, which cannot be checked without DNA. Germline values: CDR1 SGHRS, CDR2 YFSETQ. The CDR3 is made up of 14 amino acids. CDR3 amino acids: CASSPGQPNEKLFF.

Here the CDR3 reads CASSWGLGTGKYNEQFF. V and J are TRBV5-1 and TRBJ2-1; TCRdb returns TRBD1, unconfirmable since there is no DNA. This CDR3 region has 17 residues. Germline V gene data show CDR1 as SGHRS and CDR2 as YFSETQ.

The chain has TRBV20-1 and TRBJ1-4; no DNA is available, so the TRBD1 call from TCRdb remains unchecked. The CDR3 loop spans 14 amino acids. Germline CDR1 DFQATT, CDR2 SNEGSKA (reference sequence). This CDR3 is CSAGDSSTNEKLFF.

V gene TRBV20-1 combines with J gene TRBJ2-1; TCRdb designates TRBD2, a call that cannot be tested without DNA. Germline lookup yields CDR1 DFQATT and CDR2 SNEGSKA (reference sequence). The CDR3 runs 13 residues. The CDR3 here is CSARDGHWDEQFF.

This rearrangement joins TRBV2 to TRBJ2-3; lacking DNA, the TRBD2 call made by TCRdb goes unchecked. This CDR3 spans 15 amino acids. The germline V gene has CDR1 SNHLY and CDR2 FYNNEI. The CDR3 loop is CASRGGLVVADTQYF.

The chain is built from TRBV7-9 and TRBJ2-7; TCRdb's D gene call, TRBD1, goes unchecked for lack of DNA. The CDR3 covers 14 residues. Germline values: CDR1 SEHNR, CDR2 FQNEAQ (reference sequence). The CDR3 protein is CASSLVTGLDEQYF.

The rearrangement links TRBV27 to TRBJ1-2; no DNA is available, so the TRBD1 call from TCRdb remains unchecked. The CDR3 has 14 amino acids. The germline V gene has CDR1 MNHEY and CDR2 SMNVEV (reference sequence). The CDR3 sequence: CASSLAGGLGGYTF.

V is TRBV6-2 or TRBV6-3 and J is TRBJ2-7; the D gene TCRdb calls, TRBD2, cannot be checked with no DNA. CDR1 MNHEY and CDR2 SVGEGT come from the germline V gene. The CDR3 has 15 amino acids. CDR3 in amino acids: CASSYSSSGPYEQYF.

The rearrangement joins TRBV7-9 to TRBJ1-5; the TCRdb D gene call, TRBD1, has no DNA to confirm it. Germline V gene sequence: CDR1 SEHNR, CDR2 FQNEAQ (reference sequence). This CDR3 has 13 residues. This chain's CDR3 is CASSPGPHQPQHF.

The chain is built from TRBV7-9 and TRBJ1-1; the TCRdb D gene call, TRBD1, has no DNA to confirm it. CDR1 and CDR2 from the germline V gene are SEHNR and FQNEAQ (reference sequence). This CDR3 spans 15 amino acids. This CDR3 is CASSLTPTGNTEAFF.

The genes are TRBV14 and TRBJ1-2. The length of the CDR3 is 14 residues. The germline V gene encodes CDR1 SGHDN and CDR2 FVKESK. CDR3 loop: CASSQRRGSDGYTF.

The chain combines TRBV5-5 with TRBJ2-2. CDR3 size: 17 residues. The V gene's germline CDR1 is SGHKS and CDR2 YYEKEE (reference sequence). The CDR3 region is CASSLDQARLNTGELFF.

The chain couples TRBV2 to TRBJ2-5. Germline V lookup: CDR1 SNHLY, CDR2 FYNNEI. The CDR3 spans 13 residues. The CDR3 region is CASTPRRQETQYF.

The CDR3 protein is CATHGTGNRGEQFF. This chain uses TRBV6-1 with TRBJ2-1; the D gene TCRdb calls, TRBD1, cannot be checked with no DNA. Germline CDR1 reads MNHNS; CDR2 reads SASEGT. The CDR3 covers 14 residues.

The chain joins TRBV15 to TRBJ1-4; absent DNA, TCRdb's TRBD1 call cannot be checked. Germline V lookup: CDR1 LNHNV, CDR2 YYDKDF (reference sequence). The CDR3 extends over 16 amino acids. The CDR3 here is CATSRDGGSTNEKLFF.

The chain uses TRBV11-2 and TRBJ2-1; TCRdb picks TRBD2, but there is no DNA to check that call. CDR1 and CDR2 (germline): SGHAT, FQNNGV. The CDR3 consists of 18 residues. The CDR3 loop reads CASSLDSKDPNWDNEQFF.

The chain uses TRBV7-8 and TRBJ1-6; TCRdb's D call of TRBD1 is untestable without DNA. CDR1 is SGHVS, CDR2 FQNEAQ, per germline. CDR3 length equals 19 residues. CDR3 sequence: CASSFKGSGTGAHNSPLHF.

The chain employs TRBV20-1 and TRBJ2-3; there is no DNA to check the TCRdb D call of TRBD1. The CDR3 is 13 amino acids. Germline V lookup: CDR1 DFQATT, CDR2 SNEGSKA (reference sequence). CDR3 loop: CSGGDSLTDTQYF.

The chain couples TRBV5-6 to TRBJ2-7; there is no DNA to check the TCRdb D call of TRBD1. The CDR3 is 15 amino acids. The V gene's germline CDR1 is SGHDT and CDR2 YYEEEE. Here the CDR3 reads CASSWNPGTGVGQYF.

The chain recombines TRBV6-2 or TRBV6-3 with TRBJ2-7; TCRdb gives TRBD2 as the D gene, but with no DNA this cannot be confirmed. Per the germline V gene, CDR1 is MNHEY and CDR2 is SVGEGT. The CDR3 length is 15 residues. CDR3 in amino acids: CASSQDAGGPYEQYF.

The chain couples TRBV5-1 to TRBJ2-7. The length of the CDR3 is 14 residues. From germline, CDR1 is SGHRS and CDR2 YFSETQ. CDR3 sequence: CASSLAPASYEQYF.

The V and J genes are TRBV12-3 or TRBV12-4 and TRBJ2-2. There are 17 residues in the CDR3. The CDR3 protein is CASTPPRGASNTGELFF.

This CDR3 is CASTMKDGDNEQFF. The chain uses TRBV5-1 and TRBJ2-1. Germline CDR1 reads SGHRS; CDR2 reads YFSETQ. The CDR3 has 14 amino acids. The whole variable domain, filled in from reference TRBV5-1 and TRBJ2-1, reads KAGVTQTPRYLIKTRGQQVTLSCSPISGHRSVSWYQQTPGQGLQFLFEYFSETQRNKGNFPGRFSGRQFSNSRSEMNVSTLELGDSALYLCASTMKDGDNEQFFGPGTRLTVL.

The genes are TRBV5-1 and TRBJ2-5; TCRdb proposes TRBD2, but this gene call is untestable without DNA. Germline V lookup: CDR1 SGHRS, CDR2 YFSETQ. This CDR3 comprises 18 residues. CDR3 protein: CASSSNAGLAGWGETQYF.

The V and J genes are TRBV7-2 and TRBJ1-2; the TCRdb D gene call, TRBD1, has no DNA to confirm it. Germline V gene sequence: CDR1 SGHTA, CDR2 FQGNSA. CDR3 length equals 13 residues. CDR3 protein: CASSIDRDYGYTF.

The rearrangement links TRBV12-3 or TRBV12-4 to TRBJ1-5; as DNA is missing, the TRBD1 call by TCRdb cannot be tested. The CDR3 extends over 16 amino acids. The CDR3 spells CASSPPGGRGDQPQHF.

The chain employs TRBV5-6 and TRBJ1-1. Germline CDR1 is SGHDT and CDR2 is YYEEEE. The CDR3 runs 11 residues. The CDR3 protein is CASSFDSEAFF.